This T cell receptor (beta chain) was captured in a study of cytomegalovirus exposure and HLA in healthy donors. Remarks on this clone: Its antigen is still unknown.

Trimming stripped 1 base from V and 7 bases from J, with 11 bases between. The CDR3 has 14 amino acids. Germline CDR1 is SGHAT and CDR2 is FQNNGV. Overall study findings and caveats: It was fewer than 200 TCR beta chains that were listed as cytomegalovirus-associated.

Vbeta (60) and Jbeta (13) primers were used in the PCR. Using immunoSEQ multiplex PCR, the repertoire was profiled, and TCRdb retains in-frame clones only, with some absent. The data show under 200,000 clones, roughly 72% seen once. Donors in the study were healthy people who gave bone marrow. Sequences were obtained from PBMCs. The chain uses TRBV11-2 and TRBJ2-1, with D perhaps matching TRBD2 (6 bases). The source is a man aged 25 to 40 in good health and CMV-seronegative. In nucleotides, the CDR3 is TGTGCCAGCAGCTTAGCGGGAGTTGAGAATGAGCAGTTCTTC. Protein sequence: CASSLAGVENEQFF.